A single sample is the source of the 20 T cell receptor beta chains below, sequenced in a study of HIV-infected patients and healthy controls. Reverse transcription used about 510 ng RNA and constant-region primers for alpha and beta. Each of the alpha and beta chains got its own library through chain-specific third strand synthesis with indices. TCRdb itself ran the 5' RACE reads through MiXCR, one entry per CDR3 protein. This table holds some 14,000 distinct CDR3 sequences, about 12% found once. Roughly three months, about 14 weeks, into antiretroviral therapy, follow-up blood was collected. No cell fractionation was done, so the repertoire covers all unsorted peripheral blood T cells. Specimen: blood, collected during antiretroviral therapy. The receptors originated from an adult with HIV infection. The donor label of this sample is uncertain.

The sample holds many counts of this clonotype. The rearrangement links TRBV3-1 to TRBJ1-1; D is perhaps TRBD1 (6 bases). Germline CDR1 and CDR2: LGHDT and YNNKEL (reference sequence). The CDR3 is 15 residues long. Trimming stripped 4 bases from V and 4 bases from J, with 16 bases between. The CDR3 nucleotides read TGTGCCAGCAGCCTATACGGGGAGGGGGGCACTGAAGCTTTCTTT. The encoded protein is CASSLYGEGGTEAFF.

This clonotype has ten or more counts. This chain uses TRBV18 with TRBJ2-1; tentatively, D is TRBD1 (6 bases). Between the trimmed V and J ends, which lost 4 bases and 5 bases, there was a span of 12 bases. The CDR3 is made up of 14 amino acids. Germline V gene sequence: CDR1 KGHSH, CDR2 LQKENI. CDR3 sequence reads: CASSLSTGNNEQFF. The CDR3 nucleotides are TGTGCCAGCTCACTATCAACAGGGAACAATGAGCAGTTCTTC.

This clonotype has a count of ten or more. The gene calls are TRBV6-5 and TRBJ2-2; 12 nucleotides line up with TRBD2. V lost 6 bases to trimming and J lost 5 bases; unmatched junction nucleotides: 1. The CDR3 is 14 amino acids. Germline V gene sequence: CDR1 MNHEY, CDR2 SVGAGI. This CDR3 is CASSLAGGTGELFF. The CDR3 bases are TGTGCCAGCAGCCTAGCGGGAGGGACCGGGGAGCTGTTTTTT.

In this sample, this clonotype turned up many times. The rearrangement joins TRBV20-1 to TRBJ2-5; D is uncertain. Germline loops: CDR1 DFQATT, CDR2 SNEGSKA (reference sequence). This CDR3 is built from 11 residues. The CDR3 protein is CSVLGQETQYF. The CDR3 nucleotides read TGCAGCGTCCTAGGTCAAGAGACCCAGTACTTC.

This clonotype was seen a few times. This rearrangement joins TRBV28 to TRBJ2-3; D is ambiguous. Germline V gene sequence: CDR1 MDHEN, CDR2 SYDVKM. Between the trimmed V and J ends, which lost 3 bases and 8 bases, there was a span of 15 bases. The CDR3 runs 14 residues. CDR3 residues: CASSLTTTPSTQYF. The CDR3 region has the DNA TGTGCCAGCAGTTTGACCACAACCCCATCTACGCAGTATTTT.

This clonotype was observed many times. The chain has TRBV5-5 and TRBJ1-1; D is possibly TRBD1 (5 bases). The CDR3 totals 15 residues. The V end lost 2 bases, the J end lost 3 bases, and 14 bases lay between the germline ends. Germline V gene data show CDR1 as SGHKS and CDR2 as YYEKEE (reference sequence). CDR3 in DNA: TGTGCCAGCAGCTTCAGAGGACAAGGGGACACTGAAGCTTTCTTT. Its protein is CASSFRGQGDTEAFF.

This chain links TRBV7-9 with TRBJ2-1; 7 bases are shared with TRBD1. V was clipped by 5 bases and J by 4 bases; unmatched bases: 20. There are 19 residues in the CDR3. From germline, CDR1 is SEHNR and CDR2 FQNEAQ (reference sequence). The CDR3 is CASSLAPGTELFRYNEQFF. CDR3 bases: TGTGCCAGCAGCCTGGCCCCCGGGACAGAACTTTTTCGTTACAATGAGCAGTTCTTC.

This clonotype was seen a handful of times. The rearrangement joins TRBV5-6 to TRBJ2-3; D is perhaps TRBD1 or TRBD2 (5 bases each). Trimming took off 3 bases at V and 7 bases at J, with 24 bases between the two ends. Germline CDR1 reads SGHDT; CDR2 reads YYEEEE. The CDR3 consists of 17 residues. DNA for the CDR3: TGTGCCAGCAGCTCCCACCGCAGGGACCCACTAACACATACGCAGTATTTT. Protein: CASSSHRRDPLTHTQYF.

This clonotype has just a few counts. The rearrangement joins TRBV13 to TRBJ2-7; D is uncertain. Trimming took 5 bases from V and 0 from J, leaving 5 bases between them. This CDR3 contains 12 residues. Germline V gene data show CDR1 as PRHDT and CDR2 as FYEKMQ (reference sequence). CDR3 sequence (DNA): TGTGCCAGCAGCCCCTACTCCTACGAGCAGTACTTC. Its translation is CASSPYSYEQYF.

This clonotype appeared many times. This chain connects TRBV11-1 to TRBJ2-7; D possibly uses TRBD1 or TRBD2 (5 bases each). This CDR3 region has 15 residues. Per germline, CDR1 SGHAT and CDR2 FQDESV (reference sequence). The V end was cut by 5 bases, the J end by 0 bases, with 14 bases between. CDR3 bases: TGTGCCAGCAGCCGCTGGGACGGTAGCTCCTACGAGCAGTACTTC. This translates into CASSRWDGSSYEQYF.

The sample holds many counts of this clonotype. The rearrangement joins TRBV2 to TRBJ2-4; D unresolved. CDR1 and CDR2 (germline): SNHLY, FYNNEI. Trimming cost V 4 bases and J 3 bases, with 10 bases left between them. The length of the CDR3 is 14 residues. CDR3 sequence: CASSVLGDKNIQYF. In DNA form, the CDR3 reads TGTGCCAGCAGTGTACTGGGCGACAAAAACATTCAGTACTTC.

This clonotype showed up many times. The J gene is TRBJ1-5, the V gene TRBV18, with D tentatively TRBD1 (5 bases). Per the germline V gene, CDR1 is KGHSH and CDR2 is LQKENI. The CDR3 is made up of 13 amino acids. Trimming took off 4 bases at V and 5 bases at J, with 9 bases between the two ends. The CDR3 nucleotides are TGTGCCAGCTCACTCAGGGTCGATCAGCCCCAGCATTTT. This gives the protein CASSLRVDQPQHF. Together with reference TRBV18 and TRBJ1-5, the CDR3 gives the full variable domain: NAGVMQNPRHLVRRRGQEARLRCSPMKGHSHVYWYRQLPEEGLKFMVYLQKENIIDESGMPKERFSAEFPKEGPSILRIQQVVRGDSAAYFCASSLRVDQPQHFGDGTRLSIL.

The chain joins TRBV3-1 to TRBJ2-7, with a tentative D call TRBD1 (6 bases). V was shortened by 3 bases and J by 4 bases, with 7 bases between the two germline ends. The CDR3 has 12 residues. Germline CDR1 LGHDT, CDR2 YNNKEL (reference sequence). In nucleotides, the CDR3 is TGTGCCAGCAGCCACACAGGGTACGAGCAGTACTTC. Residues: CASSHTGYEQYF.

This clonotype was seen many times. The rearrangement uses TRBV29-1 and TRBJ2-5; D gene uncertain. Germline V gene data show CDR1 as SQVTM and CDR2 as ANQGSEA. The CDR3 consists of 13 residues. V was pared by 2 bases and J by 2 bases, with 9 bases between. The CDR3 DNA sequence: TGCAGCGTTGAAAGACAACTACAAGAGACCCAGTACTTC. This translates into CSVERQLQETQYF.

This clonotype was seen many times. The chain recombines TRBV7-8 with TRBJ1-1; D gene ambiguous. Trimming left V 5 bases short and J 3 bases short, with 4 bases between. CDR1 and CDR2 (germline): SGHVS, FQNEAQ. The CDR3 loop spans 11 amino acids. DNA of the CDR3: TGTGCCAGCAGCCAGGACACTGAAGCTTTCTTT. This encodes CASSQDTEAFF.

This clonotype was found many times. The gene calls are TRBV6-6 and TRBJ1-5; a weak D match, TRBD1 (5 bases). V lost 4 bases and J lost 6, with 10 bases in between. Germline V lookup: CDR1 MNHNY, CDR2 SVGAGI (reference sequence). The length of the CDR3 is 13 residues. Written as DNA, the CDR3 is TGTGCCAGCAGTTCCAGGGAAACTCAGCCCCAGCATTTT. It encodes CASSSRETQPQHF.

This clonotype has at least ten counts. The J gene is TRBJ2-5, the V gene TRBV10-2; 9 bases are a match to TRBD2. Germline lookup yields CDR1 WSHSY and CDR2 SAAADI. The CDR3 has 13 amino acids. V was pared by 2 bases and J by 5 bases, with 0 bases of the junction left unmatched. The DNA for the CDR3 is TGCGCCAGCAGTGAGGGACTAGCGGAGACCCAGTACTTC. It codes for CASSEGLAETQYF.

This clonotype was observed many times. The gene calls are TRBV24-1 and TRBJ2-1, with a weak D call TRBD2 (5 bases). This CDR3 is 14 amino acids long. Trimming took 10 bases from V and 3 from J, leaving 15 bases between them. The germline CDR1 and CDR2 sequences are KGHDR and SFDVKD. This CDR3 reads CATSPGSHYNEQFF. The CDR3 DNA sequence: TGTGCCACTTCACCGGGATCCCACTACAATGAGCAGTTCTTC.

This clonotype was recorded many times. The chain couples TRBV27 to TRBJ1-5; TRBD1 might be the D (6 bases). Germline V gene sequence: CDR1 MNHEY, CDR2 SMNVEV (reference sequence). Trimming stripped 2 bases from V and 0 bases from J, with 11 bases between. CDR3 size: 16 residues. This CDR3 is CASSLGTPLSNQPQHF. In DNA, the CDR3 is TGTGCCAGCAGTTTAGGGACACCGCTTAGCAATCAGCCCCAGCATTTT.

There are a few counts of this clonotype. CDR3 coding DNA: TGCAGTGCTAGAGTCCAGGGGGTCCAAGAGACCCAGTACTTC. This gives the protein CSARVQGVQETQYF. The chain is built from TRBV20-1 and TRBJ2-5, with 7 positions matching TRBD1. There are 14 residues in the CDR3. CDR1 and CDR2 (germline): DFQATT, SNEGSKA (reference sequence). The J segment lost 1 base and the V segment lost 1 base, leaving 3 bases of the junction unmatched.